This TCR beta chain was identified during a study of control samples from healthy donors and cancer patients (dated by TCRdb to about 2020). V is trimmed back by 11 bases and J by 4 bases, and the junction contains 7 bases that no gene match accounts for. CDR1 and CDR2, looked up from the germline V gene (reference sequence), are WNHNN and SYGVQD. Reading from cysteine to phenylalanine, the CDR3 counts 14 amino acids. Kept here is only the CDR3 DNA, which spans 42 bases and is read in frame from base 1. Turning to this clone: The antigen it recognizes is unknown. Nothing much larger sits one base from this clone, and base qualities are not available.

Libraries were built with the immunoSEQ multiplex PCR assay. TCRdb obtained this table from immuneACCESS and retained in-frame rearrangements with V and J assigned. These tables miss some clones; where compared with another copy, unresolved V genes account for less than half of the shortfall, and the remainder is unexplained. The sample yields 390,000 or so clones; roughly 90% were counted once. The top ten constitute around 6.8% of the sample. This receptor was obtained from a man between 40 and 49 years old with head and neck cancer. The sequencing input was PBMCs. The rearrangement combines TRBV10-1 with TRBJ2-1, and TRBD2 matches 11 of the central bases. For the CDR3, the sequence is CAGLRLAGYNEQFF. In nucleotide form, the sequence is TGCGCCGGGCTCCGACTAGCGGGGTACAATGAGCAGTTCTTC.